This paragraph covers one T cell receptor (beta chain) sequence. The antigen is undetermined. Trimming took off 7 bases at V and 5 bases at J, with 27 bases between the two ends. CDR3 length equals 18 residues. The germline CDR1 and CDR2 sequences are MDHEN and SYDVKM. This sample was included in a study of cytomegalovirus exposure and HLA in healthy donors. Findings and caveats of the study: Trimming of TCR beta V- and J-genes showed a link, identified in a later analysis, to a missense DCLRE1C variant.

PCR primers comprised 60 Vbeta and 13 Jbeta primers. This table comes from immunoSEQ multiplex PCR, and its TCRdb copy is limited to in-frame clones, with some not included. The table lists a few hundred thousand clones, about 80% of them singletons. J is TRBJ1-3 and V is TRBV28; possibly TRBD1 for D (5 bases). The material sequenced was PBMCs. The receptor was isolated from a girl between 10 and 17 years old in good health and CMV-seronegative. The CDR3 DNA is TGTGCCAGCACCTCAGAAACACGGGACTTCGGTACCCGAAACACCATATATTTT. Translating it yields CASTSETRDFGTRNTIYF. Based on the CDR3 plus reference TRBV28 and TRBJ1-3, the full variable domain is DVKVTQSSRYLVKRTGEKVFLECVQDMDHENMFWYRQDPGLGLRLIYFSYDVKMKEKGDIPEGYSVSREKKERFSLILESASTNQTSMYLCASTSETRDFGTRNTIYFGEGSWLTVV.